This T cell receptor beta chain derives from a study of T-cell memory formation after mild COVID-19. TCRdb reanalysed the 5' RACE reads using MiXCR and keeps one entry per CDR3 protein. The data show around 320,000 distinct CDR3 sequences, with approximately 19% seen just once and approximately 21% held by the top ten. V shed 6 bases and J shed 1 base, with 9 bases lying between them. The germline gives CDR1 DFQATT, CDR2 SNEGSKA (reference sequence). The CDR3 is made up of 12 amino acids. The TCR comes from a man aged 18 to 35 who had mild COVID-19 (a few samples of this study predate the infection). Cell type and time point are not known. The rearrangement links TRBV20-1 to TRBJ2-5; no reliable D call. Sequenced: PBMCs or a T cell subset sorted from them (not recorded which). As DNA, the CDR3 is TGCAGTGCCCCCACCCTCCAAGAGACCCAGTACTTC. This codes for CSAPTLQETQYF.